This TCR beta chain was recorded in a study of blood T cell repertoires in COVID-19. Study in general: From T cells, B-cell-depleted T cells, or PBMCs came the material, which was cDNA or gDNA.

Assay: immunoSEQ multiplex PCR; the TCRdb copy retains only in-frame clones and omits some. The data contain 210,000 or so clones, about 85% of them singletons. This CDR3 region has 18 residues. V was clipped by 5 bases and J by 0 bases, with 22 bases between them. The germline gives CDR1 SEHNR, CDR2 FQNEAQ (reference sequence). This sequence originates from a woman younger than 30 who had recovered from COVID-19. The chain joins TRBV7-9 to TRBJ1-1; D unresolved. The sample was peripheral blood. The DNA of the CDR3 is TGTGCCAGCAGCGGGCCCGGAGGGCGAGAAAAAATGAACACTGAAGCTTTCTTT. It is translated as CASSGPGGREKMNTEAFF.